The table lists the clone carrying this TCR beta chain with a few counts. These data belong to a study of low-dose radiotherapy and immunotherapy resistance in tumors. Across the study: Every six weeks patients received intravenous ipilimumab 1 mg/kg, and every two weeks they received intravenous nivolumab 240 mg.

The CDR3 is 14 residues long. V shed 5 bases and J shed 5 bases, with 15 bases lying between them. The germline CDR1 and CDR2 sequences are SGHVS and FQNEAQ. Primers targeting TRAV and TRBV primed first-strand cDNA, covering alpha and beta chains. TCRs were put through about 20 PCR cycles of amplification with Phusion. A constant-region primer and the V-primer adapter served as the primer pair. TCRdb ran MiXCR on the reads and lists one entry per CDR3 protein. Altogether approximately 42,000 distinct CDR3 sequences are present, less than 30% being singletons, with the ten largest covering around 9.1%. Time point: after trial treatment. Treatment given: LDRT plus nivolumab, ipilimumab, low-dose cyclophosphamide and aspirin (RACIN trial). Donors were dosed with nivolumab and ipilimumab; they also received aspirin, low-dose cyclophosphamide and low-dose radiotherapy. Patients deemed eligible presented with advanced solid tumors lacking tumor-infiltrating lymphocytes.

This receptor was identified in a male donor with prostate cancer. Sequencing used PBMCs, obtained after low-dose radiotherapy plus immunotherapy. V is TRBV7-8 and J is TRBJ2-5; unclear D gene. CDR3 coding DNA: TGTGCCAGCAGCGGTCCCCAGTGGGTGGAGACCCAGTACTTC. It specifies CASSGPQWVETQYF.